The T cell receptor (beta chain) under discussion was sequenced for a study of cytomegalovirus exposure and HLA in healthy donors. Study background: The study placed approximately 81% of its 398 genotyped donors in the Caucasian-associated ancestry cluster.

As to this clone: What it binds is unknown.

Use of 60 Vbeta and 13 Jbeta primers characterized the PCR. The protocol was immunoSEQ multiplex PCR, while the TCRdb copy is restricted to in-frame clones and leaves out a portion. The sample includes 75,000 to 100,000 clones, more than 70% of them seen just once. This CDR3 is built from 11 residues. Per the germline V gene, CDR1 is SNHLY and CDR2 is FYNNEI. The V and J ends lost 10 bases and 3 bases respectively, with 9 bases between them. Overall study findings and caveats: Productive rates of about 90% or about 30% were seen for most TCR beta V segments in an earlier analysis.

The sample comprised PBMCs. The V gene is TRBV2, the J gene TRBJ2-5; weak D call: TRBD2 (5 bases). This receptor was identified in a woman aged 60-70 years in good health and CMV-seropositive. This chain's CDR3 is CAIWEKETQYF. The DNA for the CDR3 is TGTGCCATATGGGAGAAAGAGACCCAGTACTTC.